The clone carrying this T cell receptor (beta chain) was seen ten or more times. Its antigen remains unknown. The time point here: newly diagnosed GD, antithyroid drugs for less than 3 months. Preparation of the TCR library used RNA extracted from PBMCs. CDR3 length: 15 amino acids. Germline lookup yields CDR1 LGHDT and CDR2 YNNKEL (reference sequence). Losses at the gene ends were 5 bases for V and 5 bases for J; bases not matched to a gene: 8. The sample comes from a study of regulatory T cells in long-lasting Graves disease. Study outcomes and limitations: With a small sample size, accuracy may have been reduced. Under persistent disease, TRBV28, TRBJ1-2 and TRBJ2-5 were used preferentially. Persistent patients had more shared public clonotypes (about 2,800) than new patients (approximately 970).

Combining iRepertoire HTBI primers with Arm-PCR of CDR3 regions, the authors built TCR beta libraries. In TCRdb, the multiplex PCR reads were re-called with MiXCR into one record per CDR3 protein. The sample consists of about 200,000 distinct CDR3 sequences, 15% to 20% of them appearing once. The chain combines TRBV3-1 with TRBJ2-4; 8 bases line up with TRBD2. The sequencing here drew on peripheral blood mononuclear cells (PBMCs), taken at new diagnosis, from a patient treated with antithyroid drugs. This receptor was obtained from a female donor with Graves disease. CDR3 coding DNA: TGTGCCAGCAGCAGCCGGGGGGGGGGCGAAAACATTCAGTACTTC. It yields the protein CASSSRGGGENIQYF.